This is a list of T cell receptor beta chains from one sample in a study of graft-versus-host responses after intestinal transplantation. Data came from immunoSEQ multiplex PCR; TCRdb stores just in-frame clones and leaves some out. The sample gives about 20,000 clones, roughly nine tenths of which show up once; about a tenth is in the top ten. The starting material was PBMCs, obtained approximately 230 days after intestinal transplant. Receptor source: a human patient who received an intestinal transplant, so some T cells may come from the graft donor. The CDR3 runs from the conserved cysteine through the conserved F or W. D genes are given only for firm matches. Some rows mark clone size as missing; the rest say once, few, many or name a class of expanded clone.

TRBD1	-	TRBV5-1	TRBJ2-7	TGCGCCAGCAGCCCGCCGGAGACAGGGGTCCACGAGCAGTACTTC	CASSPPETGVHEQYF
-	-	TRBV7-8	TRBJ2-7	TGTGCCAGCAGCCAAGAGATTTACGAGCAGTACTTC	CASSQEIYEQYF
-	-	TRBV27	TRBJ1-5	TGTGCCAGCAGTCTTGGACAGCATCAGCCCCAGCATTTT	CASSLGQHQPQHF
TRBD2	once	TRBV5-4	TRBJ2-5	TGTGCCAGCAGCTTGGACATGACTAGCTGGGAGACCCAGTACTTC	CASSLDMTSWETQYF
-	-	TRBV27	TRBJ1-1	TGTGCCAGCGCTCGAGTGGGCACTGAAGCTTTCTTT	CASARVGTEAFF
-	few	TRBV9	TRBJ2-3	TGTGCCAGCAGCGTAGGGACGGATTACACAGATACGCAGTATTTT	CASSVGTDYTDTQYF
-	-	TRBV10-1	TRBJ2-1	TGCGCCAGCAGTCCCAGGGCACCCTACAATGAGCAGTTCTTC	CASSPRAPYNEQFF
TRBD2	-	TRBV2	TRBJ2-7	TGTGCCAGCAGGACTAGCGGAATCTACGAGCAGTACTTC	CASRTSGIYEQYF
-	-	TRBV19	TRBJ2-3	TGTGCCAGTAGTATGAGAGGTGAGACACTGTCGTATTTT	CASSMRGETLSYF
TRBD2	-	TRBV4-1	TRBJ2-7	TGCGCCAGCAGCCAAGCTAGCGGGGTATTCTACGAGCAGTACTTC	CASSQASGVFYEQYF
TRBD1	-	TRBV7-3	TRBJ1-6	TGTGCCAGCAGCTCACAGGGGGTGAATTCACCCCTCCACTTT	CASSSQGVNSPLHF
TRBD1	-	TRBV6-5	TRBJ1-5	TGTGCCAGCAGCCTACAGGGGAATCAGCCCCAGCATTTT	CASSLQGNQPQHF
-	once	TRBV9	TRBJ1-1	TGTGCCAGCAGCGTAGAAGGACACGGGCCCACTGAAGCTTTCTTT	CASSVEGHGPTEAFF
-	-	TRBV11-3	TRBJ2-5	TGTGCCAGCAGCTTTTTACCGACGTCGCAAGAGACCCAGTACTTC	CASSFLPTSQETQYF
TRBD2	once	TRBV2	TRBJ2-1	TGTGCCAGCAGCGTTAGCGGGGGGGCCGTTGATGAGCAGTTCTTC	CASSVSGGAVDEQFF
-	-	TRBV19	TRBJ1-3	TGTGCCAGTAGACAGGATGTCTCTGGAAACACCATATATTTT	CASRQDVSGNTIYF
-	-	TRBV19	TRBJ2-5	TGTGCCAGTAGGTCGGGGGAGACCCAGTACTTC	CASRSGETQYF
TRBD2	-	TRBV19	TRBJ2-1	TGTGCCAGTACCCTGACTAGCGGGGGGTTCAATGAGCAGTTCTTC	CASTLTSGGFNEQFF
-	-	TRBV30	TRBJ2-3	TGTGCCTGGACCTGGGGCGAGGGGGATACGCAGTATTTT	CAWTWGEGDTQYF
TRBD1	-	TRBV4-1	TRBJ1-5	TGCGCCAGCAGCCAGAGGGTTCCGGGACAGGGTTATAGCAATCAGCCCCAGCATTTT	CASSQRVPGQGYSNQPQHF
-	-	TRBV6-1	TRBJ2-2	TGTGCCAGCAGTGAATCGGCGTTCATGAACACCGGGGAGCTGTTTTTT	CASSESAFMNTGELFF
TRBD2	-	TRBV19	TRBJ2-4	TGTGCCAGTACACCTAGCGGGGGGACAAACATTCAGTACTTC	CASTPSGGTNIQYF